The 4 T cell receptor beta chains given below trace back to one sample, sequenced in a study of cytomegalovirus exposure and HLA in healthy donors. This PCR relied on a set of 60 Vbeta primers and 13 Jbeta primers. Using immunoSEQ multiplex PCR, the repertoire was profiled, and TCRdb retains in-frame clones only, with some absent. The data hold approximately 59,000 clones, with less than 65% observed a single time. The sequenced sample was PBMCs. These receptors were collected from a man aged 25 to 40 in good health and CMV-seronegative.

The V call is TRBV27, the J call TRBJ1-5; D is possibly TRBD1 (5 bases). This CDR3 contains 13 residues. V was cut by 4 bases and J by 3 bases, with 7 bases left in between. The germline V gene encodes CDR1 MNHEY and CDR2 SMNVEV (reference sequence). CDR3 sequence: CASSSGINQPQHF. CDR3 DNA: TGTGCCAGCAGTTCAGGGATCAATCAGCCCCAGCATTTT.

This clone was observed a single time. The DNA for the CDR3 is TGTGCCAGCAGCTTAGGGAGGGAAAAGGGGTACGAGCAGTACTTC. Translated, it gives CASSLGREKGYEQYF. The chain employs TRBV7-2 and TRBJ2-7; tentative D call: TRBD2 (6 bases). The CDR3 is 15 amino acids. The germline CDR1 and CDR2 sequences are SGHTA and FQGNSA. V dropped 1 base and J dropped 4 bases, with 14 bases sitting between them.

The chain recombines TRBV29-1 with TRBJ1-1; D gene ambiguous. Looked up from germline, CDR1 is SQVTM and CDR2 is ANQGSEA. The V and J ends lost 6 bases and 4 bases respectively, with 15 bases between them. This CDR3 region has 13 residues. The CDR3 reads CSVQDGRGTEAFF. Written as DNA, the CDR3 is TGCAGCGTCCAGGATGGTCGGGGCACTGAAGCTTTCTTT.

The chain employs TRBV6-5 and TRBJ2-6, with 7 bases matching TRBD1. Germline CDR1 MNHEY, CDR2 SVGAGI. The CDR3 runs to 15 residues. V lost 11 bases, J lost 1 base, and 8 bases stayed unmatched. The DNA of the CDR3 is TGTGCCTCTAGGCCAGGGGGTTCTGGGGCCAACGTCCTGACTTTC. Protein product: CASRPGGSGANVLTF.